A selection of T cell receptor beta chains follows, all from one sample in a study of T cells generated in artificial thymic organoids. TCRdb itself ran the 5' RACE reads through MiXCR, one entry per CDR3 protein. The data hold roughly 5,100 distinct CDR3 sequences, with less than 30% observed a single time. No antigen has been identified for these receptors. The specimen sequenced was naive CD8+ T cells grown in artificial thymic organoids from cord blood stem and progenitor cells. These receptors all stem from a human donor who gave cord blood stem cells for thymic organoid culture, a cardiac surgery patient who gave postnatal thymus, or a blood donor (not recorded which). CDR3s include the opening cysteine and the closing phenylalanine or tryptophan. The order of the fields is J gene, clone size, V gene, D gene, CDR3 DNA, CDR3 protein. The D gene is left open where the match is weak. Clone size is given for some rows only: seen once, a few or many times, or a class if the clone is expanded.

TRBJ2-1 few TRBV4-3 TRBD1 TGCGCCTTGGCTGCTGGCGCAGGGGGCCCTTCAAATGAGCAGTTCTTC CALAAGAGGPSNEQFF
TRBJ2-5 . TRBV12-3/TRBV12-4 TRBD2 TGTGCCAGCAGTCCCGGACTAGCGGGGGACCAAGAGACCCAGTACTTC CASSPGLAGDQETQYF
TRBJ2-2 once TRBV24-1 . TGTGCCACCAGACAGGTTTCCACCGGGGGGCTGTTATTT CATRQVSTGGLLF
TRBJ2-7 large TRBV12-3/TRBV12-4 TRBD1 TGTGCCAGCAGTCGATGGACAGGGAGGAACGAGCAGTACTTC CASSRWTGRNEQYF
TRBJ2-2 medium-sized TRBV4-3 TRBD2 TGCGCCAGCAGAAGGGGGCCGGGACTAGCGGGAGGGGAGACCGGGGAGCTGTTTTTT CASRRGPGLAGGETGELFF
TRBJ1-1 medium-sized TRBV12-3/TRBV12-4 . TGTGCCAGCAGTTTTGGCGGGGCTTTCTTT CASSFGGAFF
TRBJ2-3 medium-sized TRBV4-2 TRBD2 TGTGCCAGCAGCCACTTACTAGCGGGGGGTCTCACAGATACGCAGTATTTT CASSHLLAGGLTDTQYF
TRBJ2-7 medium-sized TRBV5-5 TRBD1 TGTGCCAGCAGGGAAGGGACAGAATTTTACGAGCAGTACTTC CASREGTEFYEQYF
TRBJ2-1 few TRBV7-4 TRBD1 TGTGCCAGCAGCTCGGGACAGTACAATGAGCAGTTCTTC CASSSGQYNEQFF
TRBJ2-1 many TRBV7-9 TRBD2 TGTGCCAGCAGCCTTAGCGGGAGGCCTTACAATGAGCAGTTCTTC CASSLSGRPYNEQFF
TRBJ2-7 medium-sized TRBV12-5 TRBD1 TGTGCTAGTGCCGGGACAGCCTGGGACTACGAGCAGTACTTC CASAGTAWDYEQYF
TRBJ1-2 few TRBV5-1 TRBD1 TGCGCCAGCAGCTTTCCGGGACAGGGGGCAGACTATGGCTACACCTTC CASSFPGQGADYGYTF
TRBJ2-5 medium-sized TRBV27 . TGTGCCAGCAGTAAGACTGGGGGCCACCGGGAGACCCAGTACTTC CASSKTGGHRETQYF
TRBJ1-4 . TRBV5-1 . TGCGCCAGCAGCTTCTACCCGGCGGCGGAAAAACTGTTTTTT CASSFYPAAEKLFF
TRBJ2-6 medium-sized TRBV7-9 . TGTGCCAGCAGTTTTTTTACAGGGAGCTCTGGGGCCAACGTCCTGACTTTC CASSFFTGSSGANVLTF
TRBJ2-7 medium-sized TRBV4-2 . TGTGCCAGCAGCCAAGGCGGACGGGAGAACGAGCAGTACTTC CASSQGGRENEQYF